This entry lists 19 T cell receptor beta chains sequenced from one sample in a study of T-cell reconstitution after alpha-beta-depleted transplantation in children. It was with unique molecular identifiers that the TCRbeta library was prepared. Each CDR3 protein is one row after TCRdb ran MiXCR on the PCR reads. Among nearly 200,000 distinct CDR3 sequences, 5.5% to 7% were seen once, and the ten largest hold 4.5% to 5.5%. The sequences come from PBMCs, collected before TCRalphabeta/CD19-depleted stem cell transplant. The receptors shown here come from a girl under two years old with combined immunodeficiency, due to receive a stem cell transplant.

Ten or more counts support this clonotype. The rearrangement joins TRBV20-1 to TRBJ2-7; 9 nucleotides line up with TRBD1. The germline V gene encodes CDR1 DFQATT and CDR2 SNEGSKA (reference sequence). V lost 3 bases and J lost 0; bases outside the gene matches: 9. This CDR3 spans 16 amino acids. Here the CDR3 DNA reads TGCAGTGCTAGGGACACCGGGACAGGGAGCTCCTACGAGCAGTACTTC. Protein product: CSARDTGTGSSYEQYF.

This clonotype was picked up many times. This chain connects TRBV29-1 to TRBJ2-7; no clear D gene. This CDR3 region has 13 residues. The V gene's germline CDR1 is SQVTM and CDR2 ANQGSEA. V was cut by 5 bases and J by 0 bases, with 11 bases left in between. The CDR3 DNA follows: TGCAGCGTTTTTTATGGGGTCTCCTACGAGCAGTACTTC. It specifies CSVFYGVSYEQYF.

This clonotype came up many times. This chain uses TRBV3-1 with TRBJ2-4; D gene ambiguous. This CDR3 contains 14 residues. The germline gives CDR1 LGHDT, CDR2 YNNKEL (reference sequence). V was clipped by 6 bases and J by 0 bases, with 9 bases between them. The DNA of the CDR3 is TGTGCCAGCAGTCCGACGGTAGCCAAAAACATTCAGTACTTC. Residues: CASSPTVAKNIQYF.

This clonotype occurred a few times. This CDR3 reads CASSYLTDNEQFF. CDR3 nucleotides: TGTGCCAGCAGTTACTTGACGGACAATGAGCAGTTCTTC. The V gene is TRBV6-2 or TRBV6-3, the J gene TRBJ2-1; D gene uncertain. The CDR3 length is 13 residues. Germline V gene sequence: CDR1 MNHEY, CDR2 SVGEGT. Trimming removed 1 base from V and 5 bases from J, with 6 bases in between.

This clonotype appeared a few times. The chain recombines TRBV20-1 with TRBJ2-1; a weak D match, TRBD2 (5 bases). The CDR3 contains 15 residues. Per the germline V gene, CDR1 is DFQATT and CDR2 is SNEGSKA (reference sequence). Deletions cut 1 base from V and 5 bases from J, with 15 bases between. The CDR3 bases are TGCAGTGCTAGAGTCCTAGGAGGAGTTAACAATGAGCAGTTCTTC. Translation: CSARVLGGVNNEQFF.

This clonotype was picked up many times. This sequence joins TRBV7-2 and TRBJ2-6; the D is unclear. V gave up 5 bases and J gave up 0 bases, with 11 bases separating them. Germline CDR1 and CDR2: SGHTA and FQGNSA. CDR3 length: 16 residues. The CDR3 region has the DNA TGTGCCAGCAGCCAACGGACGGGCTCTGGGGCCAACGTCCTGACTTTC. Translated, it gives CASSQRTGSGANVLTF.

This clonotype was recorded at least ten times. The CDR3 loop reads CASSPFGSGAGDTQYF. The DNA of the CDR3 is TGTGCCAGCAGCCCCTTCGGTAGCGGGGCTGGAGATACGCAGTATTTT. The V call is TRBV25-1, the J call TRBJ2-3, with 8 bases identical to TRBD2. The V and J ends lost 6 bases and 5 bases, in that order; junction bases with no gene match: 13. The CDR3 covers 16 residues. Germline loops: CDR1 MGHDK, CDR2 SYGVNS.

This clonotype occurred a few times. CDR3 DNA: TGCAGTGCTAGCCGCGACAGGGAATTCTATGGCTACACCTTC. It specifies CSASRDREFYGYTF. The chain couples TRBV20-1 to TRBJ1-2, with 7 nucleotides matching TRBD1. The CDR3 has 14 amino acids. Germline lookup yields CDR1 DFQATT and CDR2 SNEGSKA (reference sequence). Unmatched junction bases numbered 8, after V lost 3 bases and J lost 4 bases.

This clonotype has at least ten counts. This chain connects TRBV9 to TRBJ2-7, with unresolved D. V was cut by 2 bases and J by 3 bases, with 9 bases left in between. This CDR3 spans 13 amino acids. Germline V lookup: CDR1 SGDLS, CDR2 YYNGEE. The CDR3 here is CASSVGNGYEQYF. CDR3 DNA sequence: TGTGCCAGCAGCGTCGGAAACGGCTACGAGCAGTACTTC.

This clonotype has ten or more counts. This chain links TRBV27 with TRBJ2-7; 11 bases agree with TRBD2. The CDR3 totals 16 residues. In germline, CDR1 is MNHEY, CDR2 SMNVEV (reference sequence). Unmatched junction bases numbered 13, after V lost 5 bases and J lost 7 bases. In DNA, the CDR3 is TGTGCCAGCAGTCCATTCCCGGGGCTAGCGGGAGGTGAGCAGTACTTC. The encoded protein is CASSPFPGLAGGEQYF.

As for this clonotype: A read error may be the cause here, since a much bigger clone is one base away. The chain combines TRBV6-2 or TRBV6-3 with TRBJ1-6; TRBD1 matches at 8 bases. CDR1 MNHEY and CDR2 SVGEGT come from the germline V gene. Trimming removed 5 bases from V and 7 bases from J; junction bases left unmatched: 7. The CDR3 spans 15 residues. The CDR3 spells CASSGQGTANSPLHF. In DNA, the CDR3 is TGTGCCAGCAGTGGACAGGGCACGGCAAATTCACCCCTCCACTTT.

This clonotype was picked up many times. The chain combines TRBV29-1 with TRBJ2-2; possibly TRBD2 for D (6 bases). The CDR3 covers 16 residues. Per germline, CDR1 SQVTM and CDR2 ANQGSEA. Trimming pared 0 bases from V and 2 bases from J, leaving 13 bases between. The DNA for the CDR3 is TGCAGCGTTGAAGATTGGGGGGAGGTAAACACCGGGGAGCTGTTTTTT. This gives the protein CSVEDWGEVNTGELFF.

This clonotype was seen ten or more times. The rearrangement links TRBV28 to TRBJ2-1; D remains unclear. The V gene lost 7 bases and the J gene lost 7 bases, with 8 bases spanning the gap. The CDR3 runs 11 residues. CDR1 MDHEN and CDR2 SYDVKM come from the germline V gene. CDR3 sequence: CASTRKNEQFF. CDR3 DNA: TGTGCCAGCACCAGGAAGAATGAGCAGTTCTTC.

This clonotype was detected many times. The gene calls are TRBV27 and TRBJ1-2; D is possibly TRBD1 (6 bases). V was pared by 3 bases and J by 3 bases, with 11 bases between. The germline V gene has CDR1 MNHEY and CDR2 SMNVEV (reference sequence). This CDR3 contains 14 residues. The CDR3 sequence is CASSFQGTHYGYTF. The CDR3 DNA sequence: TGTGCCAGCAGTTTCCAGGGGACCCACTATGGCTACACCTTC.

Many counts were recorded for this clonotype. V and J are TRBV6-5 and TRBJ2-3, with 8 bases fitting TRBD1. V shed 2 bases and J 0 bases; nucleotides not matched to a gene: 4. The CDR3 extends over 16 amino acids. Germline V gives CDR1 MNHEY, CDR2 SVGAGI. The CDR3 loop reads CASSYTGGQSTDTQYF. The CDR3 DNA reads as TGTGCCAGCAGTTACACAGGGGGGCAGAGCACAGATACGCAGTATTTT.

The J gene is TRBJ1-5, the V gene TRBV12-3 or TRBV12-4; 8 bases match TRBD1. The CDR3 runs 16 residues. Germline trimming cut 3 bases from V and 0 bases from J; bases unmatched to any gene: 4. For the CDR3, the DNA is TGTGCCAGCAGTTTGTATGGACAGGGTAGCAATCAGCCCCAGCATTTT. Its translation: CASSLYGQGSNQPQHF.

This clonotype was detected many times. V and J are TRBV28 and TRBJ2-7, with a tentative D call TRBD2 (6 bases). V lost 6 bases, J lost 7 bases, and 16 bases lay in between. This CDR3 comprises 13 residues. Germline CDR1 and CDR2: MDHEN and SYDVKM. The CDR3, as DNA: TGTGCCAGCAGCTTCGCGGGGTTTTGGGAGCAGTACTTC. It encodes CASSFAGFWEQYF. Full variable domain (missing parts from reference TRBV28 and TRBJ2-7): DVKVTQSSRYLVKRTGEKVFLECVQDMDHENMFWYRQDPGLGLRLIYFSYDVKMKEKGDIPEGYSVSREKKERFSLILESASTNQTSMYLCASSFAGFWEQYFGPGTRLTVT.

This clonotype was seen many times. This CDR3 reads CATTNLKQYF. The CDR3, as DNA: TGTGCCACCACTAATCTCAAACAGTACTTC. The rearrangement joins TRBV24-1 to TRBJ2-7; no reliable D call. V was shortened by 8 bases and J by 10 bases, with 11 bases between the two germline ends. Germline assignment: CDR1 KGHDR and CDR2 SFDVKD. The CDR3 has 10 amino acids.

This clonotype occurred many times. This rearrangement joins TRBV12-3 or TRBV12-4 to TRBJ2-2; the D is unclear. V lost 6 bases to trimming and J lost 1 base, with 9 bases between them. The CDR3 has 14 residues. The CDR3 DNA reads TGTGCCAGCAGACTGGGTTGGAACACCGGGGAGCTGTTTTTT. Its translation: CASRLGWNTGELFF.